The 3 T cell receptor beta chains presented below share a single source sample, sequenced in a study of cytomegalovirus exposure and HLA in healthy donors. PCR used 60 Vbeta primers and 13 Jbeta primers. Method: immunoSEQ multiplex PCR; TCRdb's copy keeps in-frame clones and lacks some. Of 150,000 to 200,000 clones in the sample, roughly four fifths are singletons; the top ten hold just under 3%. The sample consisted of PBMCs. The receptors shown here come from a male donor in good health and CMV-seronegative.

The rearrangement joins TRBV4-1 to TRBJ2-3, with 8 nucleotides matching TRBD2. Looked up from germline, CDR1 is MGHRA and CDR2 is YSYEKL. V was pared by 3 bases and J by 6 bases, with 14 bases of the junction left unmatched. The CDR3 totals 17 residues. In DNA, the CDR3 is TGCGCCAGCAGCCACCCAAGAGCGGGAGAACTAGGGGATACGCAGTATTTT. Amino acid sequence: CASSHPRAGELGDTQYF.

The gene calls are TRBV6-5 and TRBJ2-1; tentative D call: TRBD2 (5 bases). CDR1 and CDR2 from the germline V gene are MNHEY and SVGAGI. CDR3 length equals 14 residues. Trimming pared 0 bases from V and 7 bases from J, leaving 10 bases between. This chain's CDR3 is CASSYSIGGNEQFF. The CDR3 DNA reads as TGTGCCAGCAGTTACTCGATCGGCGGGAATGAGCAGTTCTTC.

This chain links TRBV18 with TRBJ2-5; 7 bases agree with TRBD2. This CDR3 spans 13 amino acids. The trim removed 1 base at V and 5 bases at J, leaving 1 base unmatched. Germline CDR1 KGHSH, CDR2 LQKENI. CDR3 coding DNA: TGTGCCAGCTCACCACGGGGAGGGGAGACCCAGTACTTC. This gives the protein CASSPRGGETQYF.